The 27 T cell receptor beta chains below come from one sample, sequenced in a study of cytomegalovirus exposure and HLA in healthy donors. A multiplex PCR was run with 60 Vbeta primers and 13 Jbeta primers. Assay used: immunoSEQ multiplex PCR; TCRdb lists only in-frame clones, some missing. The sample lists about 200,000 clones, 79% occurring once. The sample consisted of PBMCs. The origin of the receptors is a woman in her 30s in good health and CMV-seropositive.

The V call is TRBV4-3, the J call TRBJ2-5; 10 bases map to TRBD2. This CDR3 region has 16 residues. After removal of 1 base from V and 5 bases from J, the junction contained 7 bases not matched to a gene. Germline assignment: CDR1 LGHNA and CDR2 YSLEER. The CDR3, as DNA: TGCGCCAGCAGCCAAGGGTTCCTAGCGGGAGACGAGACCCAGTACTTC. Amino acids: CASSQGFLAGDETQYF.

The chain has TRBV4-3 and TRBJ1-2, with TRBD1 identical over 12 bases. This CDR3 has 19 residues. The J segment lost 7 bases and the V segment lost 0 bases, leaving 15 bases of the junction unmatched. Germline lookup yields CDR1 LGHNA and CDR2 YSLEER. CDR3 protein: CASSQELGQGAVLPGGYTF. CDR3 nucleotides: TGCGCCAGCAGCCAAGAGTTGGGACAGGGGGCTGTTTTACCAGGTGGCTACACCTTC.

The chain uses TRBV29-1 and TRBJ2-7, with D perhaps matching TRBD2 (6 bases). The CDR3 runs 11 residues. In germline, CDR1 is SQVTM, CDR2 ANQGSEA. Trimming took 5 bases from V and 5 from J, leaving 10 bases between them. This CDR3 reads CSVIGGNEQYF. In DNA, the CDR3 is TGCAGCGTTATAGGCGGGAACGAGCAGTACTTC.

The chain has TRBV9 and TRBJ1-1; 8 bases line up with TRBD1. The CDR3 contains 14 residues. Trimming removed 3 bases from V and 4 bases from J; junction bases left unmatched: 5. Looked up from germline, CDR1 is SGDLS and CDR2 is YYNGEE. In nucleotides, the CDR3 is TGTGCCAGCAGCGGATCTACAGGGGGCACTGAAGCTTTCTTT. It translates to CASSGSTGGTEAFF.

Only a few counts were recorded for this clone. V and J are TRBV6-5 and TRBJ2-7; TRBD2 matches 8 bases. Per germline, CDR1 MNHEY and CDR2 SVGAGI. J gave up 4 bases and V 6 bases, and 8 bases lay outside the gene matches. The CDR3 is made up of 14 amino acids. CDR3 protein: CASRSFSGSYEQYF. The CDR3, as DNA: TGTGCCAGCAGGTCATTCAGCGGGAGTTACGAGCAGTACTTC.

This clone has just one count. The CDR3 DNA is TGTGCCAGCAGCTTGGCTAAGACTACAACCTACAATGAGCAGTTCTTC. Its protein product is CASSLAKTTTYNEQFF. The chain recombines TRBV7-9 with TRBJ2-1, with D possibly being TRBD2 (5 bases). Trimming took 3 bases from V and 2 from J, leaving 14 bases between them. Germline V gives CDR1 SEHNR, CDR2 FQNEAQ (reference sequence). This CDR3 comprises 16 residues.

This chain links TRBV6-6 with TRBJ1-3, with D unresolved. Trimming pared 4 bases from V and 0 bases from J, leaving 10 bases between. The germline V gene has CDR1 MNHNY and CDR2 SVGAGI (reference sequence). The CDR3 has 15 residues. The CDR3 DNA is TGTGCCAGCAGTTTATTGACAAGCTCTGGAAACACCATATATTTT. Amino acids: CASSLLTSSGNTIYF.

This clone has a single count. This chain joins TRBV9 and TRBJ1-2; no firm D call. From germline, CDR1 is SGDLS and CDR2 YYNGEE. Trimming removed 0 bases from V and 1 base from J, with 4 bases in between. This CDR3 is 13 amino acids long. CDR3 residues: CASSVGDNYGYTF. The CDR3 nucleotides are TGTGCCAGCAGCGTAGGAGATAACTATGGCTACACCTTC.

This clone was recorded only once. This rearrangement joins TRBV7-8 to TRBJ1-3, with TRBD1 matching 10 bases. Looked up from germline, CDR1 is SGHVS and CDR2 is FQNEAQ. The CDR3 runs to 18 residues. V was pared by 5 bases and J by 0 bases, with 10 bases of the junction left unmatched. The CDR3 protein is CASSLRDRGQSSGNTIYF. CDR3 DNA sequence: TGTGCCAGCAGCCTCCGGGACAGGGGCCAGAGCTCTGGAAACACCATATATTTT.

The chain recombines TRBV5-4 with TRBJ2-3; 7 bases match TRBD2. The CDR3 loop spans 17 amino acids. Germline V lookup: CDR1 SGHNT, CDR2 YYREEE (reference sequence). With V trimmed by 5 bases and J by 0 bases, 12 bases remained unmatched. CDR3 sequence: CASRDRSGLPSTDTQYF. Written as DNA, the CDR3 is TGTGCCAGCAGGGACCGTAGCGGGCTCCCCAGCACAGATACGCAGTATTTT.

This chain connects TRBV4-3 to TRBJ2-2, with 13 nucleotides matching TRBD2. CDR1 and CDR2 from the germline V gene are LGHNA and YSLEER. J lost 4 bases, V lost 3 bases, and 5 bases had no gene match. The CDR3 contains 17 residues. The CDR3, as DNA: TGCGCCAGCAGCCAGTGGACTAGCGGGGGTCGCACCGGGGAGCTGTTTTTT. It codes for CASSQWTSGGRTGELFF.

The gene calls are TRBV6-6 and TRBJ2-5; 9 positions agree with TRBD1. V lost 6 bases to trimming and J lost 4 bases; unmatched junction nucleotides: 3. In germline, CDR1 is MNHNY, CDR2 SVGAGI (reference sequence). CDR3 length: 13 residues. Written as DNA, the CDR3 is TGTGCCAGCAGGGACAGGGGCGCAGAGACCCAGTACTTC. Translating gives CASRDRGAETQYF.

This chain uses TRBV7-8 with TRBJ2-3; 9 bases agree with TRBD1. The CDR3 has 14 residues. CDR1 is SGHVS and CDR2 is FQNEAQ in the germline V gene. Germline trimming cut 2 bases from V and 6 bases from J; bases unmatched to any gene: 3. For the CDR3, the DNA is TGTGCCAGCAGCTTACAAGACAGGGGGGATACGCAGTATTTT. This translates into CASSLQDRGDTQYF.

The table lists this clone with a count of one. The chain links TRBV5-1 to TRBJ2-7, with D unresolved. V dropped 4 bases and J dropped 7 bases, with 12 bases sitting between them. Per the germline V gene, CDR1 is SGHRS and CDR2 is YFSETQ. CDR3 length: 12 residues. The CDR3 nucleotides are TGCGCCAGCAGCCATCTAGGTGTGGAGCAGTACTTC. It yields the protein CASSHLGVEQYF.

V gene TRBV11-3 combines with J gene TRBJ2-7; 8 bases align to TRBD1. V lost 7 bases, J lost 6 bases, and 8 bases stayed unmatched. CDR3 length: 13 residues. CDR1 and CDR2 from the germline V gene are SGHNT and YENEEA. CDR3 DNA sequence: TGTGCCAGCACGGGACAGGCGCACCCCGAGCAGTACTTC. Encoded protein: CASTGQAHPEQYF.

This clone was detected only once. This sequence joins TRBV6-5 and TRBJ1-1, with TRBD1 as a possible D gene (6 bases). Trimming took off 0 bases at V and 5 bases at J, with 13 bases between the two ends. Germline loops: CDR1 MNHEY, CDR2 SVGAGI. The CDR3 is 15 residues long. The chain's CDR3 is CASSYSGGGPTEAFF. The CDR3 DNA is TGTGCCAGCAGTTACTCGGGTGGGGGCCCGACTGAAGCTTTCTTT.

As concerns this clone: At one end the junction does not follow the germline gene, possibly because of a read error. CDR3 sequence: CASNYSLGGYEQFF. The CDR3 DNA is TGTGCCAGCAATTACTCACTAGGGGGTTATGAGCAGTTCTTC. The J gene is TRBJ2-1, the V gene TRBV6-5; tentative D call: TRBD1 (6 bases). Germline values: CDR1 MNHEY, CDR2 SVGAGI. The CDR3 length is 14 residues.

This chain joins TRBV6-5 and TRBJ2-1, with no clear D. Trimming took off 9 bases at V and 7 bases at J, with 13 bases between the two ends. The CDR3 length is 12 residues. Germline assignment: CDR1 MNHEY and CDR2 SVGAGI. This CDR3 reads CARRGPRNEQFF. The CDR3 DNA follows: TGTGCCAGAAGAGGCCCGCGGAATGAGCAGTTCTTC.

A word on this clone: Other nucleotide sequences in the sample specify the same CDR3. The chain is built from TRBV4-1 and TRBJ2-7; D ambiguous. From germline, CDR1 is MGHRA and CDR2 YSYEKL. V lost 0 bases to trimming and J lost 3 bases, with 3 bases between them. The CDR3 is 12 residues long. The CDR3 loop is CASSQDSYEQYF. DNA for the CDR3: TGCGCCAGCAGCCAAGACAGCTACGAGCAGTACTTC.

Only one count was recorded for this clone. The chain joins TRBV7-9 to TRBJ1-3, with TRBD1 as a possible D gene (5 bases). This CDR3 region has 18 residues. Between the trimmed V and J ends, which lost 6 bases and 0 bases, there was a span of 21 bases. Germline lookup yields CDR1 SEHNR and CDR2 FQNEAQ (reference sequence). The CDR3 region has the DNA TGTGCCAGCAGGCGGGACTTTCTAAAGGGCCTCTCTGGAAACACCATATATTTT. Encoded protein: CASRRDFLKGLSGNTIYF.

The rearrangement joins TRBV30 to TRBJ1-5, with D possibly TRBD1 on 5 matching bases. Trimming shortened V by 0 bases and J by 2 bases, and 11 bases separated the two germline ends. The CDR3 sequence is 15 residues long. Germline CDR1 reads GTSNPN; CDR2 reads SVGIG (reference sequence). The CDR3 region is CAWSVGGAGNQPQHF. The DNA for the CDR3 is TGTGCCTGGAGTGTTGGAGGGGCAGGCAATCAGCCCCAGCATTTT.

The chain uses TRBV7-8 and TRBJ1-5; D ambiguous. The CDR3 has 16 amino acids. Trimming removed 0 bases at V and 7 bases at J, with 16 bases between. Germline-derived CDR1 and CDR2 are SGHVS and FQNEAQ. Here the CDR3 reads CASSLARIRQNQPQHF. CDR3 bases: TGTGCCAGCAGCTTAGCGAGGATTAGGCAGAACCAGCCCCAGCATTTT.

This clone was detected a few times. The genes are TRBV29-1 and TRBJ2-1; D remains ambiguous. The CDR3 is 12 residues long. Germline loops: CDR1 SQVTM, CDR2 ANQGSEA. Trimming stripped 3 bases from V and 8 bases from J, with 11 bases between. The CDR3 DNA follows: TGCAGCGTTGATCTTACTGCGGATGAGCAGTTCTTC. The encoded protein is CSVDLTADEQFF.

The chain employs TRBV5-1 and TRBJ2-7; 8 bases align to TRBD1. After removal of 3 bases from V and 9 bases from J, the junction contained 11 bases not matched to a gene. The germline V gene encodes CDR1 SGHRS and CDR2 YFSETQ. The CDR3 is made up of 14 amino acids. The CDR3 spells CASSSGTGVFGQYF. The CDR3 DNA sequence: TGCGCCAGCAGCTCTGGGACAGGCGTATTCGGGCAGTACTTC.

This chain links TRBV13 with TRBJ2-3, with a weak D call TRBD2 (6 bases). The CDR3 contains 16 residues. V dropped 6 bases and J dropped 1 base, with 17 bases sitting between them. Germline CDR1 and CDR2: PRHDT and FYEKMQ (reference sequence). The CDR3 region is CASSHVAVHGTDTQYF. The CDR3 DNA reads as TGTGCCAGCAGTCACGTAGCGGTTCACGGCACAGATACGCAGTATTTT.

This clone appeared a single time. This sequence joins TRBV4-3 and TRBJ2-7; TRBD2 agrees at 10 bases. With V trimmed by 0 bases and J by 3 bases, 5 bases remained unmatched. The CDR3 covers 16 residues. Per germline, CDR1 LGHNA and CDR2 YSLEER. DNA for the CDR3: TGCGCCAGCAGCCAAGATCTAGCGGGAGCAAGCTACGAGCAGTACTTC. Its protein product is CASSQDLAGASYEQYF.

This rearrangement joins TRBV5-4 to TRBJ2-4; possibly TRBD2 for D (5 bases). Germline CDR1 and CDR2: SGHNT and YYREEE (reference sequence). This CDR3 spans 14 amino acids. Trimming removed 0 bases from V and 6 bases from J, with 10 bases in between. The CDR3 region is CASSLAGSRNIQYF. The CDR3 nucleotides read TGTGCCAGCAGCTTGGCGGGATCGCGAAACATTCAGTACTTC.